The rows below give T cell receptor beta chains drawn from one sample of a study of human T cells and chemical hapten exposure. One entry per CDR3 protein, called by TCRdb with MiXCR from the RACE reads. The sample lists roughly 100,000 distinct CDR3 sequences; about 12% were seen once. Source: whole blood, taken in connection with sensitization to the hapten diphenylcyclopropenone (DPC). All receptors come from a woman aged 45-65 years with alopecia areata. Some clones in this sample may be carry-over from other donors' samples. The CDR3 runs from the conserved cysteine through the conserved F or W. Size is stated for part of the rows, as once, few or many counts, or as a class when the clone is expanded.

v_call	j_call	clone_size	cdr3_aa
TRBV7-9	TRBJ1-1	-	CASSQTGVTVAFF
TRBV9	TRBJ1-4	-	CASSVRDSREKLFF
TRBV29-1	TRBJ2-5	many	CSVEPRDRAPETQYF
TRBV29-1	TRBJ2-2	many	CSVSHLGSGELFF
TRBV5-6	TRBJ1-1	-	CASSLVPHTEAFF
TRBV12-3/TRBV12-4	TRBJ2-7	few	CASSLSPGGPQYF
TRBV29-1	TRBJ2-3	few	CSEGEWGSEDTQYF
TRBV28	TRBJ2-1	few	CASRAGTGPLNEQFF
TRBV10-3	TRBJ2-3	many	CAISDPSGIGTDTQYF
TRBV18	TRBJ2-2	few	CASSPQTGTGPTGELFF
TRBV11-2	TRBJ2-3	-	CASSLRRASGFTDTQYF
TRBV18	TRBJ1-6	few	CASSPGGQNSPLHF
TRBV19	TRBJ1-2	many	CASNEIGGNYGYTF
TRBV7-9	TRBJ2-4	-	CASSLRAGDGRAKNIQYF
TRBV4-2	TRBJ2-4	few	CASSQDRYSGRAIQYF
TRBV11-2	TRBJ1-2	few	CASSPRAVYGYTF
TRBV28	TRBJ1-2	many	CASSSGQVYGYTF
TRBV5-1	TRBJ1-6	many	CASREGNSPLHF
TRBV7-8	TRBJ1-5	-	CASSRTATFQPQHF
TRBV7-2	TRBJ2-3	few	CASSWTSSPDTQYF
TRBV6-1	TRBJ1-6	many	CASSVGDGYSPLHF
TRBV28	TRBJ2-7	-	CASSLGGFEQYF
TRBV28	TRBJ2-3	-	CASSPLRRAGSRTQYF
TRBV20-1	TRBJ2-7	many	CSAPRAQGKNEQYF
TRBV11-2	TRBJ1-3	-	CASSSVISGNTIYF
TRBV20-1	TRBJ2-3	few	CSARNGNSGTQYF